This T cell receptor (beta chain) was found in a study of monozygotic twins with inflammatory bowel disease. Study-level points and caveats: People with IBD had fewer clonotypes in common with others than healthy twins did, especially with disease activity.

The CDR3 extends over 17 amino acids. Germline values: CDR1 SGHRS, CDR2 YFSETQ. Across eight separate reactions for each sample, cDNA was made. The authors ran two nested PCRs of about 15 and 9 cycles on TCRalpha and TCRbeta cDNA. TCRdb reprocessed the 5' RACE reads; each CDR3 protein has one entry and no DNA is given. There are more than 85,000 distinct CDR3 sequences in the sample, with around an eighth held by the top ten. About this clonotype: Its specificity is unknown.

Sequenced: blood. The V call is TRBV5-1, the J call TRBJ2-1; TCRdb's D gene call, TRBD2, goes unchecked for lack of DNA. The receptor was isolated from a human donor with ulcerative colitis or Crohn's disease, or a healthy co-twin of an affected twin (not recorded which). The CDR3 loop reads CASSPVVRRGVNNEQFF.